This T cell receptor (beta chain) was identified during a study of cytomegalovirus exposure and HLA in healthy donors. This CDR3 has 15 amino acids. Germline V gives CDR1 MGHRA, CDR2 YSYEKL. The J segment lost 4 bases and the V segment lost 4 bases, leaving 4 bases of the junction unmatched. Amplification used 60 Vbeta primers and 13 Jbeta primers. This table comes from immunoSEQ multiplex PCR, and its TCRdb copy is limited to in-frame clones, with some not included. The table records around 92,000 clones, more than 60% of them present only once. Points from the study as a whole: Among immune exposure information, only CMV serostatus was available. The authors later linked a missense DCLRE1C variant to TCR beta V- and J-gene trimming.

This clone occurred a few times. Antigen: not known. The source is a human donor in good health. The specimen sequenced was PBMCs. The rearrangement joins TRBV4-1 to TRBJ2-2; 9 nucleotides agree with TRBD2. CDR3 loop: CASSRAGGGTGELFF. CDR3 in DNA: TGCGCCAGCAGCCGGGCGGGGGGGGGCACCGGGGAGCTGTTTTTT.